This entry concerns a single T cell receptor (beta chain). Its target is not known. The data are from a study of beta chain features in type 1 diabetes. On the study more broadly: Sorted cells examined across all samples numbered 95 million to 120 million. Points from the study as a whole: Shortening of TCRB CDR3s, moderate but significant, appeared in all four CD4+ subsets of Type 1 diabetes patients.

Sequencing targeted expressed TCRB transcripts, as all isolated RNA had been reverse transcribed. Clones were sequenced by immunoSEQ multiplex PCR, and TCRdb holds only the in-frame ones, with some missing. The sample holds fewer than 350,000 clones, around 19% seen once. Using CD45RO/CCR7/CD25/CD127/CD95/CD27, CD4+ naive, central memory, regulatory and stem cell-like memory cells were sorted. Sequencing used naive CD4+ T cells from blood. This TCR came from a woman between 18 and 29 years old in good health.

The CDR3 coding sequence is TGCAGTGCTGCGGAAGAGGAGGGCTACACCTTC. Its translation is CSAAEEEGYTF. The V and J genes are TRBV20-1 and TRBJ1-2; D gene uncertain. Trimming removed 5 bases from V and 8 bases from J, with 12 bases in between. CDR1 and CDR2 from the germline V gene are DFQATT and SNEGSKA (reference sequence). This CDR3 has 11 amino acids.